The next 23 T cell receptor beta chains were all read from a single sample in a study of TIL therapy for anti-PD-1-resistant metastatic lung cancer. Sequencing used immunoSEQ v3. The data were produced by immunoSEQ multiplex PCR, yet TCRdb's version contains in-frame clones alone and is incomplete. The top ten hold 6% to 8.5% of the sample, which has 45,000 to 75,000 clones, roughly 66% seen once. Time point specified: pre-treatment sample, taken before nivolumab and TIL therapy. The sequences come from blood, collected at baseline. The source of these receptors is a person between 25 and 80 years old with non-small cell lung cancer.

This chain joins TRBV11-3 and TRBJ2-1; 8 bases are a match to TRBD2. Trimming cost V 5 bases and J 7 bases; bases outside gene matches: 13. The CDR3 runs to 16 residues. Per germline, CDR1 SGHNT and CDR2 YENEEA. This chain's CDR3 is CASSPLAAGVSNEQFF. The CDR3 DNA reads TGTGCCAGCAGCCCTTTGGCAGCGGGAGTATCTAATGAGCAGTTCTTC.

This chain links TRBV30 with TRBJ2-3, with TRBD2 matching over 8 bases. J gave up 1 base and V 5 bases, and 5 bases lay outside the gene matches. The CDR3 totals 14 residues. Looked up from germline, CDR1 is GTSNPN and CDR2 is SVGIG (reference sequence). The CDR3 is CAWYFSGGTDTQYF. Here the CDR3 DNA reads TGTGCCTGGTATTTTAGCGGGGGCACAGATACGCAGTATTTT.

J is TRBJ2-5 and V is TRBV6-6; D gene unclear. The CDR3 runs to 13 residues. V was shortened by 5 bases and J by 10 bases, with 17 bases between the two germline ends. The V gene's germline CDR1 is MNHNY and CDR2 SVGAGI (reference sequence). The CDR3 protein is CASSQTPVLGQYF. CDR3 DNA sequence: TGTGCCAGCAGTCAAACGCCAGTCCTAGGCCAGTACTTC.

V usage is TRBV19 and J usage is TRBJ2-5; TRBD1 is a possible D gene (6 bases). The germline V gene has CDR1 LNHDA and CDR2 SQIVND (reference sequence). V gave up 7 bases and J gave up 0 bases, with 9 bases separating them. The length of the CDR3 is 13 residues. CDR3 sequence reads: CASIGQNQETQYF. For the CDR3, the DNA is TGTGCCAGTATAGGACAGAACCAAGAGACCCAGTACTTC.

This clone was observed once. The chain has TRBV5-1 and TRBJ2-5; no reliable D call. The CDR3 sequence is 12 residues long. Germline CDR1 reads SGHRS; CDR2 reads YFSETQ. Trimming took 0 bases from V and 5 from J, leaving 5 bases between them. The CDR3 coding sequence is TGCGCCAGCAGCTTGGATTCGGAGACCCAGTACTTC. It translates to CASSLDSETQYF. The full variable domain, its missing parts supplied by reference TRBV5-1 and TRBJ2-5, is KAGVTQTPRYLIKTRGQQVTLSCSPISGHRSVSWYQQTPGQGLQFLFEYFSETQRNKGNFPGRFSGRQFSNSRSEMNVSTLELGDSALYLCASSLDSETQYFGPGTRLLVL.

The chain has TRBV29-1 and TRBJ1-1; no firm D call. Per the germline V gene, CDR1 is SQVTM and CDR2 is ANQGSEA. The CDR3 is 12 amino acids. V dropped 4 bases and J dropped 5 bases, with 11 bases sitting between them. The DNA for the CDR3 is TGCAGCGTTGGAGGGCTCTGGACTGAAGCTTTCTTT. This translates into CSVGGLWTEAFF.

The chain links TRBV30 to TRBJ2-1; D possibly corresponds to TRBD2 (5 bases). Germline lookup yields CDR1 GTSNPN and CDR2 SVGIG (reference sequence). This CDR3 region has 12 residues. The V end lost 0 bases, the J end lost 9 bases, and 9 bases lay between the germline ends. The CDR3 spells CAWSVLDTEQFF. The CDR3 nucleotides read TGTGCCTGGAGTGTACTAGATACTGAGCAGTTCTTC.

This clone has just a few counts. The V gene is TRBV6-6, the J gene TRBJ1-6; 9 bases match TRBD1. The CDR3 is made up of 14 amino acids. Germline CDR1 and CDR2: MNHNY and SVGAGI (reference sequence). Losses at the gene ends were 5 bases for V and 7 bases for J; bases not matched to a gene: 3. The chain's CDR3 is CASSTGQGNSPLHF. CDR3 DNA sequence: TGTGCCAGCAGTACCGGACAGGGGAATTCACCCCTCCACTTT.

The chain combines TRBV6-7 with TRBJ1-3; D perhaps matches TRBD1 (5 bases). TRBV6-7 is assigned to the ORF class and has an uncertain function. V was cut by 6 bases and J by 5 bases, with 14 bases left in between. The CDR3 runs to 14 residues. In DNA form, the CDR3 reads TGTGCCAGCAGCGTACAGGAGGGGAGAAACACCATATATTTT. Protein product: CASSVQEGRNTIYF.

The V gene is TRBV30, the J gene TRBJ1-5; tentatively, D is TRBD1 (6 bases). V was pared by 5 bases and J by 5 bases, with 19 bases between. The CDR3 loop spans 15 amino acids. Germline values: CDR1 GTSNPN, CDR2 SVGIG (reference sequence). CDR3 residues: CAWAVGGPSYQPQHF. The CDR3, as DNA: TGTGCCTGGGCGGTCGGGGGCCCTAGTTATCAGCCCCAGCATTTT. The full variable domain, completed using reference TRBV30 and TRBJ1-5, is SQTIHQWPATLVQPVGSPLSLECTVEGTSNPNLYWYRQAAGRGLQLLFYSVGIGQISSEVPQNLSASRPQDRQFILSSKKLLLSDSGFYLCAWAVGGPSYQPQHFGDGTRLSIL.

V and J are TRBV29-1 and TRBJ2-5, with 7 nucleotides matching TRBD1. The CDR3 spans 15 residues. Germline assignment: CDR1 SQVTM and CDR2 ANQGSEA. Unmatched junction bases numbered 9, after V lost 5 bases and J lost 0 bases. The DNA of the CDR3 is TGCAGCGTTTCGGGGACAGCACCGAACCAAGAGACCCAGTACTTC. This encodes CSVSGTAPNQETQYF.

This clone was detected only a few times. The CDR3 reads CSVEQGDEKLFF. The CDR3 DNA is TGCAGCGTTGAACAGGGTGATGAAAAACTGTTTTTT. J is TRBJ1-4 and V is TRBV29-1; tentatively, D is TRBD1 (5 bases). This CDR3 has 12 residues. Looked up from germline, CDR1 is SQVTM and CDR2 is ANQGSEA. The V and J ends lost 2 bases and 6 bases respectively, with 7 bases between them.

This chain uses TRBV7-3 with TRBJ2-1; 8 bases agree with TRBD2. This CDR3 comprises 15 residues. Germline loops: CDR1 SGHTA, CDR2 FQGTGA. Trimming took 8 bases from V and 3 from J; bases not matched to a gene: 9. The CDR3 bases are TGTGCCAGCGGTCCTTCGGGAGGGGTCTACAATGAGCAGTTCTTC. It specifies CASGPSGGVYNEQFF.

The chain couples TRBV5-1 to TRBJ2-3; 7 nucleotides align to TRBD1. Germline CDR1 and CDR2: SGHRS and YFSETQ. Trimming removed 0 bases from V and 2 bases from J; junction bases left unmatched: 6. This CDR3 spans 16 amino acids. The CDR3 DNA reads as TGCGCCAGCAGCTTGGGACAGGGAACCAACACAGATACGCAGTATTTT. As protein: CASSLGQGTNTDTQYF.

The chain employs TRBV28 and TRBJ1-1; D is possibly TRBD1 (5 bases). The CDR3 totals 21 residues. Germline CDR1 reads MDHEN; CDR2 reads SYDVKM. Between the trimmed V and J ends, which lost 5 bases and 1 base, there was a span of 32 bases. CDR3 nucleotide sequence: TGTGCCAGCAGTCCCCCTTTCGACAGCCTTGATGGGCTGATATCGAACACTGAAGCTTTCTTT. Translated, it gives CASSPPFDSLDGLISNTEAFF.

This clone was seen a few times. This chain links TRBV5-6 with TRBJ2-2, with 9 nucleotides matching TRBD1. This CDR3 region has 12 residues. V lost 3 bases, J lost 14 bases, and 5 bases stayed unmatched. Germline V gene data show CDR1 as SGHDT and CDR2 as YYEEEE. The CDR3, as DNA: TGTGCCAGCAGCTGGCCGGGACAGGGACTGTTTTTT. As protein: CASSWPGQGLFF. Complete variable domain (other parts from reference TRBV5-6 and TRBJ2-2): DAGVTQSPTHLIKTRGQQVTLRCSPKSGHDTVSWYQQALGQGPQFIFQYYEEEERQRGNFPDRFSGHQFPNYSSELNVNALLLGDSALYLCASSWPGQGLFFGEGSRLTVL.

The V call is TRBV2, the J call TRBJ2-5; weak D call: TRBD1 (6 bases). Germline loops: CDR1 SNHLY, CDR2 FYNNEI. The CDR3 runs 15 residues. V lost 4 bases and J 5 bases, leaving 17 bases between the germline ends. The CDR3 reads CASSVEQGSMETQYF. CDR3 DNA: TGTGCCAGCAGTGTCGAACAGGGTAGTATGGAGACCCAGTACTTC.

The chain uses TRBV6-5 and TRBJ1-1; maybe TRBD1 (5 bases). The CDR3 length is 14 residues. The germline V gene encodes CDR1 MNHEY and CDR2 SVGAGI. V gave up 6 bases and J gave up 5 bases, with 16 bases separating them. In DNA form, the CDR3 reads TGTGCCAGCAGCGTGGGACCGAGGGCTACTGAAGCTTTCTTT. Its translation is CASSVGPRATEAFF.

The V and J genes are TRBV30 and TRBJ1-1, with D perhaps matching TRBD1 (5 bases). The length of the CDR3 is 12 residues. Looked up from germline, CDR1 is GTSNPN and CDR2 is SVGIG (reference sequence). With 1 base removed from V and 10 bases from J, the gap between germline ends came to 13 bases. The CDR3 region is CAWSGAGYGAFF. Here the CDR3 DNA reads TGTGCCTGGAGTGGAGCAGGGTACGGAGCTTTCTTT.

This clone was detected a few times. The chain carries TRBV2 and TRBJ1-5; D is ambiguous. The germline V gene encodes CDR1 SNHLY and CDR2 FYNNEI. This CDR3 has 14 amino acids. V shed 3 bases and J shed 3 bases, with 9 bases lying between them. The CDR3 spells CASSEGGPNQPQHF. For the CDR3, the DNA is TGTGCCAGCAGTGAGGGAGGTCCCAATCAGCCCCAGCATTTT.

V is TRBV4-2 and J is TRBJ1-3; D unresolved. Germline V gene lookup returns CDR1 LGHNA and CDR2 YNFKEQ. This CDR3 comprises 16 residues. Trimming left V 3 bases short and J 0 bases short, with 12 bases between. The CDR3 loop reads CASSQSSSNSGNTIYF. CDR3 nucleotides: TGTGCCAGCAGCCAGTCGTCCTCGAACTCTGGAAACACCATATATTTT.

The CDR3 coding sequence is TGTGCCTGGGGGCCCGACGGGGGAGGCTTCGAGCAGTACTTC. This translates into CAWGPDGGGFEQYF. This rearrangement joins TRBV30 to TRBJ2-7; D perhaps matches TRBD2 (6 bases). The V and J ends lost 5 bases and 6 bases respectively, with 20 bases between them. This CDR3 is built from 14 residues. Germline CDR1 and CDR2: GTSNPN and SVGIG (reference sequence).

The chain recombines TRBV5-1 with TRBJ2-5; 7 positions match TRBD2. CDR3 length equals 16 residues. V dropped 4 bases and J dropped 6; count of bases not matched to a gene: 15. Looked up from germline, CDR1 is SGHRS and CDR2 is YFSETQ. The CDR3 sequence: CASSGLASGPSKTQYF. The DNA of the CDR3 is TGCGCCAGCAGCGGGTTGGCTAGCGGCCCGTCAAAGACCCAGTACTTC.